This entry is about one T cell receptor (beta chain). Its antigen is still unknown. These data come from a study of cytomegalovirus exposure and HLA in healthy donors. Healthy bone marrow donors made up the donor group. It was with 60 Vbeta and 13 Jbeta primers that the PCR ran. Clones were read by immunoSEQ multiplex PCR, and TCRdb kept only the in-frame ones, dropping some. The sample's table shows tens of thousands of clones. Study conclusions and caveats: Follow-up analysis found HLA locus-dependent TCR association rates, highest for DRB1 and lowest for HLA-C.

Germline-derived CDR1 and CDR2 are SGHDT and YYEEEE. The trim removed 3 bases at V and 4 bases at J, leaving 4 bases unmatched. The CDR3 consists of 15 residues. The specimen was PBMCs. The chain links TRBV5-6 to TRBJ2-7, with 13 bases aligning to TRBD2. The receptor's source is a woman between 55 and 75 years old in good health and CMV-seropositive. This CDR3 reads CASSSTSGGAYEQYF. CDR3 coding DNA: TGTGCCAGCAGCTCAACTAGCGGGGGGGCATACGAGCAGTACTTC.